Below, 23 T cell receptor beta chains from the same sample are listed, as sequenced in a study of T cell responses to AZD1222 COVID-19 vaccine. Sequencing was performed with immunoSEQ multiplex PCR; in TCRdb, only in-frame clones are kept and a portion is missing. The table records roughly 100,000 clones, over 75% of them present only once. The sequencing used peripheral blood, collected 28 days after the second AZD1222 dose. All receptors come from an adult who received the AZD1222 COVID-19 vaccine.

This sequence joins TRBV10-1 and TRBJ2-5, with D uncertain. In germline, CDR1 is WNHNN, CDR2 SYGVQD (reference sequence). V shed 1 base and J shed 5 bases, with 11 bases lying between them. This CDR3 is 14 amino acids long. The CDR3 bases are TGCGCCAGCAGTGAGTTTCCCGGGTCGGAGACCCAGTACTTC. Translation gives CASSEFPGSETQYF.

This chain connects TRBV10-3 to TRBJ2-7, with D perhaps matching TRBD1 or TRBD2 (5 bases each). The CDR3 contains 14 residues. Per the germline V gene, CDR1 is ENHRY and CDR2 is SYGVKD. V lost 4 bases, J lost 5 bases, and 15 bases lay in between. The CDR3 is CAISVSEGTDEQYF. Written as DNA, the CDR3 is TGTGCCATCAGTGTCAGCGAAGGGACCGACGAGCAGTACTTC.

This chain uses TRBV2 with TRBJ1-2; maybe TRBD1 (5 bases). V lost 9 bases, J lost 4 bases, and 15 bases lay in between. Germline CDR1 and CDR2: SNHLY and FYNNEI. The CDR3 covers 13 residues. The CDR3 spells CASRPGPLYGYTF. DNA for the CDR3: TGTGCCAGTCGACCGGGACCACTCTATGGCTACACCTTC.

The chain links TRBV16 to TRBJ1-3, with TRBD1 matching 8 bases. The germline V gene has CDR1 KGHSY and CDR2 FQNENV. The CDR3 extends over 16 amino acids. J was trimmed by 0 bases and V by 1 base; bases with no gene match: 2. The CDR3 DNA follows: TGTGCCAGCAGCCAATGGGACAGGTACTCTGGAAACACCATATATTTT. Residues: CASSQWDRYSGNTIYF.

This chain joins TRBV5-6 and TRBJ2-1, with D perhaps TRBD2 (7 bases). Germline assignment: CDR1 SGHDT and CDR2 YYEEEE. This CDR3 has 15 amino acids. Trimming stripped 4 bases from V and 1 base from J, with 12 bases between. The chain's CDR3 is CASSGGAGSYNEQFF. The CDR3 coding sequence is TGTGCCAGCAGCGGGGGGGCAGGGTCCTACAATGAGCAGTTCTTC.

The rearrangement joins TRBV4-3 to TRBJ2-1; D tentatively fits TRBD1 or TRBD2 (5 bases each). Per the germline V gene, CDR1 is LGHNA and CDR2 is YSLEER. The CDR3 extends over 16 amino acids. Trimming cost V 1 base and J 5 bases, with 15 bases left between them. CDR3 residues: CASSQAFWDGNNEQFF. In nucleotides, the CDR3 is TGCGCCAGCAGCCAAGCTTTTTGGGACGGAAACAATGAGCAGTTCTTC.

The chain couples TRBV5-4 to TRBJ1-2, with D unresolved. V lost 4 bases and J 5 bases, leaving 12 bases between the germline ends. Germline values: CDR1 SGHNT, CDR2 YYREEE (reference sequence). This CDR3 has 13 amino acids. The CDR3 region has the DNA TGTGCCAGCAGCCCCGGCATGATGTATGGCTACACCTTC. Translated, it gives CASSPGMMYGYTF.

V is TRBV14 and J is TRBJ1-2; D gene ambiguous. The CDR3 totals 14 residues. V was trimmed by 1 base and J by 4 bases, leaving 10 bases between them. CDR1 is SGHDN, CDR2 FVKESK, per germline. The CDR3 DNA sequence: TGTGCCAGCAGCCAAGCGGGGATATCCTATGGCTACACCTTC. It is translated as CASSQAGISYGYTF.

This rearrangement joins TRBV30 to TRBJ1-2, with no clear D. CDR1 and CDR2 (germline): GTSNPN, SVGIG (reference sequence). The V gene lost 0 bases and the J gene lost 4 bases, with 6 bases spanning the gap. The CDR3 runs to 12 residues. The DNA of the CDR3 is TGTGCCTGGAGTGTATCGGGCTATGGCTACACCTTC. Translating it yields CAWSVSGYGYTF.

The chain has TRBV7-2 and TRBJ2-5; 12 positions agree with TRBD2. The CDR3 sequence is 15 residues long. J was trimmed by 5 bases and V by 5 bases; bases with no gene match: 6. Looked up from germline, CDR1 is SGHTA and CDR2 is FQGNSA. The CDR3 here is CASSRTSGAGETQYF. CDR3 coding DNA: TGTGCCAGCAGCAGGACTAGCGGGGCGGGGGAGACCCAGTACTTC. Together with reference TRBV7-2 and TRBJ2-5, the CDR3 gives the full variable domain: GAGVSQSPSNKVTEKGKDVELRCDPISGHTALYWYRQSLGQGLEFLIYFQGNSAPDKSGLPSDRFSAERTGGSVSTLTIQRTQQEDSAVYLCASSRTSGAGETQYFGPGTRLLVL.

This chain uses TRBV27 with TRBJ1-5; 7 bases align to TRBD1. Germline assignment: CDR1 MNHEY and CDR2 SMNVEV (reference sequence). The CDR3 is 14 amino acids. The V gene end was trimmed by 2 bases and the J gene end by 5 bases; junction bases not matched to a gene: 3. The CDR3 DNA is TGTGCCAGCAGTTTAACAGGGGTTGATCAGCCCCAGCATTTT. Its translation: CASSLTGVDQPQHF.

The chain has TRBV5-1 and TRBJ1-1; a possible D gene is TRBD1 (5 bases). Germline values: CDR1 SGHRS, CDR2 YFSETQ. The CDR3 covers 12 residues. V was trimmed by 0 bases and J by 9 bases, leaving 9 bases between them. CDR3 residues: CASSLDGHQAFF. DNA for the CDR3: TGCGCCAGCAGCTTGGATGGACATCAAGCTTTCTTT.

This clone was observed once. The chain carries TRBV5-1 and TRBJ1-2; 12 bases align to TRBD1. CDR3 length equals 16 residues. The germline V gene has CDR1 SGHRS and CDR2 YFSETQ. The J segment lost 7 bases and the V segment lost 2 bases, leaving 9 bases of the junction unmatched. CDR3 nucleotides: TGCGCCAGCAGCTTATTCCCGGGACAGGGGGCTGGTGGCTACACCTTC. Protein product: CASSLFPGQGAGGYTF.

The rearrangement joins TRBV4-1 to TRBJ1-6; D might be TRBD1 (5 bases). The germline V gene encodes CDR1 MGHRA and CDR2 YSYEKL. This CDR3 has 18 amino acids. V was cut by 0 bases and J by 9 bases, with 21 bases left in between. The CDR3 nucleotides are TGCGCCAGCAGCCAAGACGCGGGACCGGGATCGCGGGCTTCACCCCTCCACTTT. Translating it yields CASSQDAGPGSRASPLHF.

The rearrangement links TRBV5-3 to TRBJ2-2; D is undetermined. TRBV5-3 is recorded as an ORF, its role being uncertain. The CDR3 sequence is 15 residues long. V lost 4 bases to trimming and J lost 1 base, with 11 bases between them. This chain's CDR3 is CARSPDKLNTGELFF. In DNA form, the CDR3 reads TGTGCCAGAAGCCCTGACAAATTGAACACCGGGGAGCTGTTTTTT.

The chain uses TRBV30 and TRBJ2-1, with D possibly TRBD2 on 6 matching bases. CDR1 and CDR2 (germline): GTSNPN, SVGIG (reference sequence). V was cut by 0 bases and J by 0 bases, with 15 bases left in between. The CDR3 runs 17 residues. CDR3 bases: TGTGCCTGGAGTGTACAAGGGACTCCCTCCTCCTACAATGAGCAGTTCTTC. Encoded protein: CAWSVQGTPSSYNEQFF.

V gene TRBV5-6 combines with J gene TRBJ2-5, with 8 bases matching TRBD1. The CDR3 has 12 residues. V gave up 9 bases and J gave up 1 base; unmatched junction bases: 2. The V gene's germline CDR1 is SGHDT and CDR2 YYEEEE. CDR3 sequence reads: CATGQGQETQYF. Written as DNA, the CDR3 is TGTGCCACAGGACAGGGCCAAGAGACCCAGTACTTC.

This clone was found a few times. The chain recombines TRBV5-1 with TRBJ1-2, with 7 bases that match TRBD1. The CDR3 loop spans 15 amino acids. Germline lookup yields CDR1 SGHRS and CDR2 YFSETQ. Trimming at V came to 4 bases and at J to 1 base, leaving 7 bases not matched to a gene. The CDR3 coding sequence is TGCGCCAGCAGCGCGGGGGGGACAGTTAACTATGGCTACACCTTC. As protein: CASSAGGTVNYGYTF.

The J gene is TRBJ2-7, the V gene TRBV20-1; D assignment may be TRBD1 or TRBD2 (5 bases each). The germline gives CDR1 DFQATT, CDR2 SNEGSKA (reference sequence). CDR3 length equals 13 residues. V shed 3 bases and J shed 3 bases, with 12 bases lying between them. CDR3 amino acids: CSASGGPLYEQYF. The CDR3, as DNA: TGCAGTGCTAGTGGGGGACCTCTCTACGAGCAGTACTTC.

To note about this clone: At one end, the junction sequence differs from germline, possibly due to a read error. The gene calls are TRBV5-4 and TRBJ2-1; 9 nucleotides line up with TRBD1. CDR1 and CDR2 from the germline V gene are SGHNT and YYREEE (reference sequence). The CDR3 is 15 amino acids. Here the CDR3 DNA reads TGTGCCAGCAGCTTGGCCAGGGACAGGGCCCCCCGGCTTATCTTC. It is translated as CASSLARDRAPRLIF.

This sequence joins TRBV28 and TRBJ2-7; TRBD2 matches at 14 bases. This CDR3 is 16 amino acids long. The germline V gene has CDR1 MDHEN and CDR2 SYDVKM. Trimming removed 3 bases from V and 6 bases from J; junction bases left unmatched: 7. The CDR3 region has the DNA TGTGCCAGCAGTTTTGGGACTAGCGGGAGCAAGGTCGAGCAGTACTTC. This encodes CASSFGTSGSKVEQYF.

This clone showed up just once. The chain has TRBV20-1 and TRBJ2-7, with D hard to call. The CDR3 extends over 11 amino acids. Germline V gene lookup returns CDR1 DFQATT and CDR2 SNEGSKA (reference sequence). The V end lost 7 bases, the J end lost 2 bases, and 9 bases lay between the germline ends. The CDR3 DNA reads TGCAGTGGGGCCACTCCCTACGAGCAGTACTTC. It specifies CSGATPYEQYF.

V is TRBV19 and J is TRBJ1-5, with TRBD1 as a possible D gene (5 bases). CDR1 and CDR2 (germline): LNHDA, SQIVND (reference sequence). The CDR3 spans 14 residues. V lost 7 bases, J lost 3 bases, and 13 bases lay in between. The CDR3 here is CASTMGGYNQPQHF. DNA of the CDR3: TGTGCCAGTACCATGGGGGGGTACAATCAGCCCCAGCATTTT.